These 27 T cell receptor beta chains came from one sample sequenced in a study of blood T cell repertoires in COVID-19. The method was immunoSEQ multiplex PCR; TCRdb's version includes in-frame clones alone and lacks a portion of them. The repertoire holds approximately 210,000 clones, roughly 90% seen once, with about 0.81% in the top ten. Sequenced: peripheral blood. Receptors originate from a woman aged 70-85 years with acute or convalescent COVID-19.

The genes are TRBV14 and TRBJ1-1, with D unresolved. The germline V and J ends were trimmed by 6 bases and 2 bases, with 10 bases remaining between them. The CDR3 is 13 amino acids. Per germline, CDR1 SGHDN and CDR2 FVKESK. In nucleotides, the CDR3 is TGTGCCAGCAGTCCGGTCCGTAACACTGAAGCTTTCTTT. Amino acids: CASSPVRNTEAFF.

The V call is TRBV6-1, the J call TRBJ2-2; maybe TRBD1 (5 bases). CDR3 length: 16 residues. CDR1 and CDR2 from the germline V gene are MNHNS and SASEGT. The germline V and J ends were trimmed by 2 bases and 5 bases, with 15 bases remaining between them. The CDR3 sequence is CASSETRARQTGELFF. For the CDR3, the DNA is TGTGCCAGCAGTGAAACCAGGGCCCGGCAGACCGGGGAGCTGTTTTTT.

The chain employs TRBV28 and TRBJ1-4; perhaps TRBD1 as D (5 bases). The CDR3 has 12 amino acids. Deletions cut 8 bases from V and 10 bases from J, with 14 bases between. Germline V gives CDR1 MDHEN, CDR2 SYDVKM. The CDR3 DNA sequence: TGTGCCAGCCAGGGATCCCCAGGAAAACTGTTTTTT. Translating gives CASQGSPGKLFF.

The V call is TRBV18, the J call TRBJ2-2; D remains ambiguous. Germline CDR1 KGHSH, CDR2 LQKENI. This CDR3 spans 13 amino acids. V was shortened by 3 bases and J by 5 bases, with 7 bases between the two germline ends. CDR3 residues: CASSPWATGELFF. DNA for the CDR3: TGTGCCAGCTCACCTTGGGCTACCGGGGAGCTGTTTTTT.

This chain connects TRBV5-1 to TRBJ1-1; 11 nucleotides agree with TRBD1. V was pared by 9 bases and J by 0 bases, with 7 bases of the junction left unmatched. This CDR3 contains 15 residues. Germline values: CDR1 SGHRS, CDR2 YFSETQ. The CDR3, as DNA: TGCGCCACCGCTCGGGACAGGGGGATGAACACTGAAGCTTTCTTT. As protein: CATARDRGMNTEAFF.

This CDR3 is CASSPRDSQSYGYTF. CDR3 DNA: TGTGCCAGCAGTCCACGGGACAGCCAATCCTATGGCTACACCTTC. The chain is built from TRBV6-5 and TRBJ1-2; the match to TRBD1 covers 7 bases. CDR1 MNHEY and CDR2 SVGAGI come from the germline V gene. V lost 5 bases to trimming and J lost 4 bases; unmatched junction nucleotides: 10. The CDR3 sequence is 15 residues long.

The chain links TRBV6-1 to TRBJ2-7; the D gene is possibly TRBD2 (7 bases). Germline loops: CDR1 MNHNS, CDR2 SASEGT. This CDR3 has 20 residues. V shed 1 base and J shed 0 bases, with 25 bases lying between them. The CDR3 nucleotides are TGTGCCAGCAGTGAAGAAGAGCTTCGGGGGGCTATAGTCAGCTCCTACGAGCAGTACTTC. Encoded protein: CASSEEELRGAIVSSYEQYF.

The chain links TRBV7-9 to TRBJ2-2; the match to TRBD1 covers 8 bases. The ends lost 3 bases at V and 3 bases at J; junction bases unmatched: 6. The CDR3 has 16 amino acids. Germline V gene data show CDR1 as SEHNR and CDR2 as FQNEAQ (reference sequence). CDR3: CASSFGQGADTGELFF. The CDR3 DNA reads as TGTGCCAGCAGCTTCGGGCAGGGGGCGGACACCGGGGAGCTGTTTTTT.

This chain connects TRBV7-2 to TRBJ2-2, with D perhaps TRBD1 (5 bases). V lost 1 base, J lost 4 bases, and 7 bases lay in between. Germline values: CDR1 SGHTA, CDR2 FQGNSA. The CDR3 covers 14 residues. As DNA, the CDR3 is TGTGCCAGCAGCTTAGGACAGTTCACCGGGGAGCTGTTTTTT. It yields the protein CASSLGQFTGELFF.

This clone was counted only a few times. V and J are TRBV19 and TRBJ1-2; D might be TRBD1 (5 bases). Looked up from germline, CDR1 is LNHDA and CDR2 is SQIVND (reference sequence). Trimming shortened V by 7 bases and J by 8 bases, and 32 bases separated the two germline ends. The CDR3 has 18 residues. The CDR3 sequence is CASIPRGSQGGTKAGYTF. CDR3 DNA sequence: TGTGCCAGTATCCCACGGGGCTCGCAGGGAGGTACTAAGGCGGGCTACACCTTC.

CDR3 in DNA: TGTGCCAGCAGCCCCCAATTAGCTAATGAGCAGTTCTTC. Encoded protein: CASSPQLANEQFF. The chain combines TRBV3-1 (or the pseudogene TRBV3-2) with TRBJ2-1, with no clear D. With 4 bases removed from V and 7 bases from J, the gap between germline ends came to 11 bases. In germline, CDR1 is LGHDT, CDR2 YNNKEL (reference sequence). This CDR3 region has 13 residues.

J is TRBJ1-1 and V is TRBV28; D possibly corresponds to TRBD1 (6 bases). Looked up from germline, CDR1 is MDHEN and CDR2 is SYDVKM. V lost 2 bases, J lost 11 bases, and 15 bases lay in between. CDR3 length: 13 amino acids. The CDR3: CASSLMGGGKAFF. In nucleotides, the CDR3 is TGTGCCAGCAGTTTAATGGGGGGGGGCAAGGCTTTCTTT.

CDR3: CASATGTTKTYNEQFF. The DNA for the CDR3 is TGCGCCAGTGCAACCGGGACTACCAAGACCTACAATGAGCAGTTCTTC. The rearrangement uses TRBV10-1 and TRBJ2-1; TRBD2 matches 7 bases. This CDR3 spans 16 amino acids. Germline loops: CDR1 WNHNN, CDR2 SYGVQD (reference sequence). V trimming: 9 bases; J trimming: 2 bases; junction bases outside the gene matches: 13.

The chain has TRBV19 and TRBJ1-1; 7 bases fit TRBD1. The CDR3 has 16 residues. Germline CDR1 and CDR2: LNHDA and SQIVND (reference sequence). The V segment lost 4 bases and the J segment 3 bases; nucleotides outside the gene matches: 11. CDR3 DNA sequence: TGTGCCAGTAGTAGACCCACGGGACAGTCGTACACTGAAGCTTTCTTT. Protein sequence: CASSRPTGQSYTEAFF.

The chain employs TRBV11-2 and TRBJ1-1, with a weak D call TRBD1 (5 bases). The CDR3 sequence is 15 residues long. Trimming left V 2 bases short and J 3 bases short, with 13 bases between. The germline CDR1 and CDR2 sequences are SGHAT and FQNNGV. The CDR3 here is CASSLTGGIYTEAFF. The CDR3, as DNA: TGTGCCAGCAGCTTAACTGGGGGGATATACACTGAAGCTTTCTTT.

In DNA, the CDR3 is TGTGCCAGCAGTCCCACAGGGCCCTATGGCTACACCTTC. It is translated as CASSPTGPYGYTF. The chain is built from TRBV27 and TRBJ1-2; a weak D match, TRBD1 (6 bases). Germline CDR1 is MNHEY and CDR2 is SMNVEV (reference sequence). This CDR3 spans 13 amino acids. Trimming took 5 bases from V and 4 from J, leaving 11 bases between them.

CDR3 bases: TGTGCCAGTAGTACCCGGGACAGGGGTACAGATACGCAGTATTTT. This translates into CASSTRDRGTDTQYF. The chain is built from TRBV19 and TRBJ2-3; 10 bases fit TRBD1. V shed 4 bases and J 3 bases; nucleotides not matched to a gene: 4. Germline V gene sequence: CDR1 LNHDA, CDR2 SQIVND (reference sequence). The CDR3 covers 15 residues.

The chain couples TRBV9 to TRBJ2-2, with unresolved D. The ends were cut back, 1 base at V and 3 bases at J, with 4 bases in the middle. The CDR3 is made up of 13 amino acids. Germline assignment: CDR1 SGDLS and CDR2 YYNGEE. CDR3 in amino acids: CASSVRDTGELFF. The CDR3 region has the DNA TGTGCCAGCAGCGTACGGGACACCGGGGAGCTGTTTTTT.

The chain is built from TRBV7-6 and TRBJ1-6; the D is unclear. V was shortened by 4 bases and J by 0 bases, with 16 bases between the two germline ends. This CDR3 spans 18 amino acids. Germline CDR1 and CDR2: SGHVS and FNYEAQ. CDR3 loop: CASSSHSEASSYNSPLHF. CDR3 sequence (DNA): TGTGCCAGCAGCTCCCACTCCGAGGCCAGCTCCTATAATTCACCCCTCCACTTT.

This sequence joins TRBV5-1 and TRBJ2-7; 7 bases agree with TRBD1. The CDR3 extends over 14 amino acids. V was clipped by 7 bases and J by 6 bases; unmatched bases: 13. Germline lookup yields CDR1 SGHRS and CDR2 YFSETQ. The CDR3 DNA is TGCGCCAGCTCAGTACAGGGGAAGGGAAGCGAGCAGTACTTC. Protein product: CASSVQGKGSEQYF.

The chain couples TRBV5-4 to TRBJ2-2, with TRBD2 identical over 9 bases. J gave up 8 bases and V 0 bases, and 8 bases lay outside the gene matches. This CDR3 is 16 amino acids long. CDR1 and CDR2 from the germline V gene are SGHNT and YYREEE (reference sequence). CDR3 nucleotides: TGTGCCAGCAGCTTGGGCGGCGGGAGGGCCGCTGGGGAGCTGTTTTTT. This sequence encodes CASSLGGGRAAGELFF.

DNA of the CDR3: TGTGCCAGCTCACCTACCGGTAGGGTCGGAGGCACTGAAGCTTTCTTT. It specifies CASSPTGRVGGTEAFF. The chain links TRBV18 to TRBJ1-1, with unresolved D. V was clipped by 3 bases and J by 4 bases, with 18 bases between them. This CDR3 region has 16 residues. CDR1 KGHSH and CDR2 LQKENI come from the germline V gene.

This clone was seen more than once but under ten times. V usage is TRBV18 and J usage is TRBJ2-1, with D perhaps matching TRBD1 (5 bases). V lost 0 bases and J lost 9, with 9 bases in between. Per germline, CDR1 KGHSH and CDR2 LQKENI. This CDR3 has 13 residues. The CDR3 nucleotides are TGTGCCAGCTCACCACCGGGGCTCGGTGAGCAGTTCTTC. Translating it yields CASSPPGLGEQFF.

This clone showed up just a few times. Other DNA sequences from this sample encode an identical CDR3 as well. The rearrangement uses TRBV5-1 and TRBJ1-4; D may be TRBD1 (5 bases). V dropped 1 base and J dropped 5 bases, with 9 bases sitting between them. CDR1 SGHRS and CDR2 YFSETQ come from the germline V gene. This CDR3 has 14 residues. The CDR3, as DNA: TGCGCCAGCAGCTTGACGGGGGGAAATGAAAAACTGTTTTTT. It translates to CASSLTGGNEKLFF.

V usage is TRBV5-1 and J usage is TRBJ1-6; no firm D call. Germline-derived CDR1 and CDR2 are SGHRS and YFSETQ. V shed 0 bases and J shed 3 bases, with 10 bases lying between them. The CDR3 is made up of 16 amino acids. CDR3 amino acids: CASSLDHNNYNSPLHF. The CDR3, as DNA: TGCGCCAGCAGCTTGGACCACAACAACTATAATTCACCCCTCCACTTT.

The chain links TRBV7-9 to TRBJ2-3, with 9 positions matching TRBD1. CDR1 is SEHNR and CDR2 is FQNEAQ in the germline V gene (reference sequence). The J segment lost 9 bases and the V segment lost 8 bases, leaving 15 bases of the junction unmatched. The CDR3 is 15 residues long. The CDR3, as DNA: TGTGCCAGCCACCCTGGACAGGGGAATACGGCCACGCAGTATTTT. Its protein product is CASHPGQGNTATQYF.

The chain links TRBV2 to TRBJ1-3; D gene uncertain. V lost 8 bases and J 2 bases, leaving 19 bases between the germline ends. In germline, CDR1 is SNHLY, CDR2 FYNNEI. This CDR3 spans 16 amino acids. CDR3 nucleotides: TGTGCCAGCGGAGGTTTAGGAGTTCTGGCTGGAAACACCATATATTTT. Translation: CASGGLGVLAGNTIYF. Full variable domain (rest looked up from reference TRBV2 and TRBJ1-3): EPEVTQTPSHQVTQMGQEVILRCVPISNHLYFYWYRQILGQKVEFLVSFYNNEISEKSEIFDDQFSVERPDGSNFTLKIRSTKLEDSAMYFCASGGLGVLAGNTIYFGEGSWLTVV.